The T cell receptor beta chain described here comes from a study of shared clonotypes between healthy human individuals. Overall study: Three men and a couple of women, aged 18 to 49, were donors.

CDR1 and CDR2 (germline): KGHSH, LQKENI. This CDR3 is built from 16 residues. V was cut by 2 bases and J by 7 bases, with 17 bases left in between. The protocol was immunoSEQ multiplex PCR, while the TCRdb copy is restricted to in-frame clones and leaves out a portion. The sample holds about 450,000 clones; 70% to 85% are singletons and the top ten take 12%. This clonotype was sampled from a woman between 40 and 55 years old in good health. Some clones in this sample may be carry-over from other donors' samples. The chain links TRBV18 to TRBJ1-4, with D perhaps TRBD1 (6 bases). Sequencing was performed on PBMCs. The CDR3 nucleotides read TGTGCCAGCTCACCATTGGACAGTTCGCGTAGTGAAAAACTGTTTTTT. Protein: CASSPLDSSRSEKLFF.